Reported below is one TCR beta chain. This clonotype appeared a few times. Its antigen remains unidentified. There are no base qualities to consult, and no much larger clone falls within one base. This entry comes from a study of T cells in Graves' hyperthyroidism and ophthalmopathy (dated by TCRdb to the late 2010s). At the level of the whole study: Peripheral blood was collected at initial diagnosis, before any treatment. Prospective prediction of ophthalmopathy was tested in an independent validation cohort consisting of fewer than 20 hyperthyroidism patients and around 16 patients who later progressed to ophthalmopathy. After sampling, hyperthyroidism patients received methimazole starting at 30 mg daily, and ophthalmopathy patients received high-dose intravenous methylprednisolone. To identify distinguishing TCR V-J signatures, a discovery cohort of about 100 patients was used, comprising 43 with Graves' ophthalmopathy and around 60 with stable Graves' hyperthyroidism. TCR Vbeta CDR3 sequencing of 120 to 150 peripheral blood samples (approximately 44 ophthalmopathy, 75 to 80 hyperthyroidism and around 17 progressor patients) is reported in the paper. In addition, the study compared T-cell repertoires in thyroid tissue and in blood from over 5 Graves' hyperthyroidism patients. The 85 to 100 discovery patients were divided at random into training and test sets in a 7:3 ratio.

The TCR beta CDR3 regions were amplified from the RNA transcripts. A first-round RT-PCR of the TCR CDR3 used the HTBI primer set with the Qiagen OneStep RT-PCR kit. A second multiplex PCR round built the libraries, followed by size selection and purification. Paired-end sequencing of the libraries was performed with 100 bp reads on an Illumina HiSeq2000. The study's own analysis went as follows. SOAPnuke was used to process the raw data, removing reads that contained adapters or uncalled bases, had a mean Phred below 15, or lacked an exact match to the constant primer or identifier. COPE v1.2.5 was used to merge the high-quality paired reads, and each unique nucleotide sequence was defined as a clonotype. MiTCR v1.1 was used to align the clonotypes against IMGT TRBV, TRBD and TRBJ reference segments. The analysis was restricted to V-J combinations with a frequency above 0.0001, which together covered just over 98% of the repertoires. The TCS score was defined as the ratio of F50 (clonal expansion) to E x V (chaos), calculated using BLOSUM62-based TCRdist between CDR3 peptides within each V-J. Welch's t-statistics and random forest reduced fewer than 550 V-J features to around 14, which were used in a naive Bayes classifier (R e1071). TCRdb reprocessing: public reads trimmed at Q25 with fastp, clones called with MiXCR, in-frame beta chains kept. When rows share a CDR3 protein, they turn into one entry using the most common DNA and genes. TCRdb assigned the V and J calls; the authors' analysis was not used. This sample is represented by some 300,000 distinct CDR3 sequences; around 20% of them were singletons. Under 45% of the sample is in the top ten clones.

Moderately to severely active disease, a Clinical Activity Score of at least 3, a NOSPECS grade of at least 4, and a duration under 3 months were present in ophthalmopathy patients. Any patient with an uncontrolled infection, another autoimmune disease, pregnancy or lactation was excluded. Clinical symptoms, serum thyroxine and TRAb, thyroid ultrasound, and orbital computed tomography formed the basis for the diagnoses. PBMCs were isolated from 7.5 to 10 ml of fresh peripheral blood by Ficoll-Paque density gradient centrifugation. Total RNA was extracted using Trizol reagent, and RNA quality was assessed on an Agilent 2100 Bioanalyzer. From the germline V gene (reference sequence), CDR1 is GTSNPN and CDR2 is SVGIG. V and J are truncated by 8 bases and 4 bases respectively, leaving an intervening sequence of 23 bases. Taken from cysteine to phenylalanine, the CDR3 has 15 residues. Solely the CDR3 DNA is kept, with 45 bases framed from the first base.

Here is what the overall study found, with its caveats: Sample size was not statistically predetermined, and blinding of investigators to group allocation was not performed. A model built on a 13 V-J signature distinguished ophthalmopathy from stable hyperthyroidism, reaching about 88% sensitivity and under 84% specificity in cross-validation and 80%/75% in testing. In validation, progression to ophthalmopathy was predicted by the model with 70.59% sensitivity and under 85% specificity, a median of 6.5 months before onset. Most expanded thyroid clonotypes (frequency above 0.001) were also detected in blood, a finding suggesting that blood repertoires may reflect thyroid immune responses.

The source is a man aged 45-65 years with Graves' ophthalmopathy. Sequenced: blood. Here the chain combines TRBV30 and TRBJ1-2; a tentative D match to TRBD1 spans 5 bases. The CDR3 region: CASRASATASYGYTF. The nucleotides are TGTGCCAGTAGGGCCTCGGCGACAGCCAGCTATGGCTACACCTTC.